Listed here is a single TCR beta chain. This sample is drawn from a study of human T cells and chemical hapten exposure. Noted time point: patch test 3, about 24 weeks after DPC sensitization. This sample's treatment: therapeutic diphenylcyclopropenone sensitization with weekly scalp DPC. Germline V gene lookup returns CDR1 MDHEN and CDR2 SYDVKM. The CDR3 totals 16 residues. The J segment lost 7 bases and the V segment lost 5 bases, leaving 13 bases of the junction unmatched. In TCRdb, the RACE reads were re-called with MiXCR into one record per CDR3 protein. The sample lists 190,000 or so distinct CDR3 sequences, 24% occurring once.

The rearrangement joins TRBV28 to TRBJ2-1; 8 positions match TRBD2. The material was whole blood, obtained in connection with sensitization to the hapten diphenylcyclopropenone (DPC). This TCR was recovered from a woman between 40 and 55 years old with alopecia areata. Some clones in this sample may be carry-over from other donors' samples. The CDR3 DNA reads as TGTGCCAGCAGTCCGGATGGTTCGCGGGAGGTGAATGAGCAGTTCTTC. Amino acid sequence: CASSPDGSREVNEQFF.